Included here is one TCR beta chain sequence, with context. Its recognized antigen is unknown. Per-base quality was not reported, and no clone a single base away is much larger than it. This sample was included in a study of shared clonotypes between healthy human individuals (dated by TCRdb to the early 2020s). In terms of the full investigation: The cohort comprised two women and a few men aged 18 to 49 years. For each donor, CD4 naive and CD4 memory were each given three plates, CD8 naive was given two plates, and CD8 memory was given one plate. To estimate repertoire size and how much clonotype sharing occurs between individuals, the study deeply sequenced the blood TCR repertoires of 5 or 6 healthy adults. Libraries were prepared and TCR repertoires were sequenced by different laboratories using diverse techniques, in order to increase sequencing depth and limit assay-specific biases. Between about 0.85 and 10 billion PBMCs per donor were obtained by leukapheresis.

Results the study describes overall, beyond this receptor: Based on pairwise subsampling, the degree of clonotype sharing among donors was expected to be affected by sequencing depth. Rarefaction of sorted-subset datasets indicated incomplete sequencing despite the large sequencing depth. Clonotypes shared by all four sorted-subset donors showed higher generation probabilities than non-shared clonotypes. About 4.5% of naive CD4, roughly 3.5% of naive CD8, roughly 2.4% of memory CD4, and about 0.4% of memory CD8 clonotypes were shared across several donors. Only blood was sampled, and tissue TCR repertoires likely differ from those in blood. The small number of donors limited the genetic and exposure-history diversity represented. Naive subsets generally had larger estimated clonotype richness than memory subsets did.

V is clipped by 6 bases and J by 5 bases, and the sequence between their germline boundaries is 10 bases long. The CDR3, cysteine through phenylalanine, is 12 amino acids long. Only CDR3 DNA remains: 36 bases, in frame from the first base. CDR1 MNHNY and CDR2 SVGAGI were looked up in the germline V gene (reference sequence). CD8 naive samples were obtained by positive selection for CCR7 among CD45RO-negative cells, yielding a CD45RA+CCR7+ population from which TemRA cells were excluded. The donors were healthy, HIV-negative adults with no recently reported acute infections or vaccinations. Only Caucasian adults living in Nashville, Tennessee, USA were represented among the donors. Blood was obtained by leukapheresis, after which PBMCs were separated by Ficoll-Histopaque density gradient centrifugation and cryopreserved in liquid nitrogen vapor phase. Purity and quantity of every magnetically sorted T cell population were checked by analytical flow cytometry. From each sorted fraction, genomic DNA was isolated and quantified by UV absorbance on a Nanodrop 2000c.

Using the deep immunoSEQ assay, TCR CDR3 regions were amplified from genomic DNA by multiplex PCR. Genomic DNA extracted from each cell subset was distributed evenly over all wells of several immunoSEQ 96-well plates, and each plate served as one replicate. For sorted subsets, roughly 200 ng of genomic DNA, equivalent to some 30,000 T cell genomes, went into each replicate PCR. Purified libraries were quantified with a Qubit 3.0 fluorometer, sized on a Bioanalyzer 2100, and re-quantified with the KAPA Library Quantification kit. Every immunoSEQ 96-well plate was sequenced on a separate single-read 150-cycle Illumina NextSeq 550 flow cell. Concerning the study's data processing: Because only junctional sequences without quality scores were contained in the immunoSEQ output, filtering matching that applied to full-length reads could not be performed. To assign V/J genes and CDR3, sequences were annotated using PyIR, a Python wrapper for IgBLAST v1.9, with IMGT germline references. Reads with weak V/J assignments (E-value above 1e-6), missing CDR3, stop codons, out-of-frame junctions, or ambiguous translated residues were removed. V3J clonotypes were defined as sequences sharing an identical inferred V gene, J gene, and CDR3 amino acid sequence. Percentage overlap between repertoires was calculated by dividing the number of shared unique clonotypes by the size of the smaller repertoire. Three approaches were used to assess repertoire richness: RTK rarefaction, the Chao1 estimator, and Recon v2.1 estimates of unobserved clonotypes. For all TCRbeta clonotypes obtained by the gDNA method from a handful of donors, generation probabilities were computed with OLGA. TCRdb took over this immuneACCESS table, retaining in-frame rearrangements with V and J assigned. Such tables are incomplete; in checked studies, under half of the missing clones stem from an unresolved V gene, and the remainder is unexplained. The D gene and trimming were derived from the DNA, and the V and J assignments and clone size from that table. The sample table records hundreds of thousands of clones; around 96% of these occur just once. The ten most abundant clones make up about 0.11% of the sample.

This clonotype was obtained from a woman younger than 45 in good health. The rearrangement combines TRBV6-6 with TRBJ1-1, with the D gene call left open. Sequenced sample: naive CD8+ T cells sorted from blood. Taken with the paper, the label for cell subset or site translates to: CD45RA+CCR7+. The bases read TGTGCCAGCAGGACCATAGGAACTGAAGCTTTCTTT. Translated, this gives CASRTIGTEAFF.